The source of this T cell receptor beta chain is a study of T cells in Graves' hyperthyroidism and ophthalmopathy. Notes on the study in general: Ophthalmopathy got predicted by the model a median approximately six months before its onset.

TCR beta CDR3 sequences were amplified from RNA transcripts. First-round RT-PCR targeting the TCR CDR3 was performed with the HTBI primer set. TCRdb re-derived calls from the multiplex PCR reads in MiXCR, one entry per CDR3 protein. The table includes about 510,000 distinct CDR3 sequences, less than 15% detected once. This clonotype showed up just a few times. Its antigen remains unidentified. The trim removed 2 bases at V and 9 bases at J, leaving 5 bases unmatched. CDR3 length: 15 amino acids. Germline V CDR1 and CDR2: MNHEY, SMNVEV (reference sequence). The study enrolled patients aged 18 to 65 with newly diagnosed hyperthyroidism of under 2 months' duration. Each diagnosis drew on symptoms, thyroxine, TRAb, thyroid ultrasound and orbital computed tomography findings.

The TCR originated in a woman aged 35 to 49 with Graves' hyperthyroidism. The specimen was blood. The chain employs TRBV27 and TRBJ2-1; 12 positions match TRBD2. The CDR3 sequence: CASSLLAGGPIEQFF. The CDR3 DNA is TGTGCCAGCAGTTTACTAGCGGGAGGGCCTATTGAGCAGTTCTTC.